Listed below are T cell receptor beta chains from one sample, sequenced in a study of T cell responses to AZD1222 COVID-19 vaccine. Clones were read by immunoSEQ multiplex PCR, and TCRdb kept only the in-frame ones, dropping some. Counted here are 190,000 or so clones, 93% occurring once; the ten biggest clones make up roughly 1%. The sample consisted of peripheral blood, taken 28 days after the second AZD1222 dose. The receptors derive from an adult who received the AZD1222 COVID-19 vaccine. Each CDR3 is given with its conserved first and last residue. Each record gives: clone size, V gene, J gene, CDR3 protein. The listing skips clone size in some rows; elsewhere it reads once, few, many or a size class.

>.|TRBV28|TRBJ1-2
CASSPRGGEKNYGYTF
>.|TRBV3-1/TRBV3-2|TRBJ1-5
CASSQGDRGRPQHF
>.|TRBV27|TRBJ2-1
CASSFWTGDNEQFF
>.|TRBV6-5|TRBJ1-6
CASREGSSPLHF
>.|TRBV9|TRBJ2-2
CASSVEAGMDWTGELFF
>.|TRBV18|TRBJ1-2
CASSTTSERNGYTF
>.|TRBV7-2|TRBJ1-5
CASSLGVPGYQPQHF
>.|TRBV18|TRBJ2-5
CASSPPDGAETQYF
>.|TRBV6-4|TRBJ2-6
CASSDRDSGANVLTF
>.|TRBV28|TRBJ2-7
CASSPRQGGDEQYF
>.|TRBV5-1|TRBJ1-1
CASSWGQGTETEAFF
>.|TRBV5-1|TRBJ2-2
CASRGGGTNTGELFF
>.|TRBV6-6|TRBJ1-1
CASMTGNTEAFF
>.|TRBV28|TRBJ1-1
CASSLMTGMNTEAFF
>.|TRBV5-4|TRBJ2-3
CASSLGLARDTQYF
>.|TRBV9|TRBJ1-4
CASRTGATNEKLFF
>.|TRBV6-1|TRBJ1-5
CASSEGGESHQPQHF
>.|TRBV28|TRBJ1-2
CASRSTLLNYGYTF
>.|TRBV5-6|TRBJ2-5
CASSLEETQYF
>.|TRBV6-1|TRBJ1-2
CASSEYRDGYTF
>.|TRBV28|TRBJ1-1
CASSYPGFGTEAFF
>once|TRBV12-3/TRBV12-4|TRBJ2-7
CASSKEYEQYF
>.|TRBV18|TRBJ1-1
CASSPQEEVEAFF
>.|TRBV14|TRBJ2-1
CASSQTVGASYNEQFF
>.|TRBV7-8|TRBJ1-6
CASSLGADTNSPLHF
>.|TRBV30|TRBJ1-1
CAWVRRIGVPLSNTEAFF
>once|TRBV5-5|TRBJ2-1
CASSLERPGSPLRYNEQFF
>.|TRBV10-3|TRBJ1-2
CAISAGQDHSGYTF
>.|TRBV2|TRBJ1-4
CATGEGRREKLFF
>.|TRBV5-6|TRBJ2-1
CASSRNTGFGGYNEQFF
>.|TRBV2|TRBJ2-1
CASSGGTSGSHEQFF
>.|TRBV7-9|TRBJ1-1
CASSLFQGESAFF
>.|TRBV21-1|TRBJ1-3
CASSPLGTDGLDTIYF
>.|TRBV6-5|TRBJ1-2
CASSYFPGAGNYGYTF
>.|TRBV6-5|TRBJ1-6
CASSYSTQNSPLHF
>.|TRBV5-1|TRBJ1-2
CASGAGTGLSGYTF
>.|TRBV5-5|TRBJ1-4
CASSPDRGGEKLFF
>.|TRBV9|TRBJ2-3
CASSASGGASGTDTQYF
>.|TRBV7-2|TRBJ2-2
CASSLSWTSMVGELFF
>.|TRBV29-1|TRBJ1-2
CSVEGARGYTF
>.|TRBV6-5|TRBJ1-5
CASTQDRGGNQPQHF
>.|TRBV5-1|TRBJ1-1
CASSKGQGRGTEAFF
>.|TRBV7-9|TRBJ2-5
CASQGGQETQYF
>.|TRBV5-1|TRBJ1-6
CASSLSGTGIDNSPLHF
>.|TRBV12-3/TRBV12-4|TRBJ1-2
CASSPGQAGYTF
>.|TRBV5-1|TRBJ2-2
CASSTSTANTGELFF
>.|TRBV15|TRBJ1-2
CATSRTGVAGYTF
>.|TRBV6-5|TRBJ1-1
CASAGQGMTEAFF
>few|TRBV11-2|TRBJ1-2
CASSLDLGGYTF
>.|TRBV6-5|TRBJ2-2
CASRTGYTGELFF
>.|TRBV5-1|TRBJ1-1
CASSSYQGYAFF
>few|TRBV4-2|TRBJ1-2
CASSQVETGSGYTF
>.|TRBV12-5|TRBJ2-1
CASGLGLASASYNEQFF
>.|TRBV5-1|TRBJ2-7
CASSFRGQYHEQYF